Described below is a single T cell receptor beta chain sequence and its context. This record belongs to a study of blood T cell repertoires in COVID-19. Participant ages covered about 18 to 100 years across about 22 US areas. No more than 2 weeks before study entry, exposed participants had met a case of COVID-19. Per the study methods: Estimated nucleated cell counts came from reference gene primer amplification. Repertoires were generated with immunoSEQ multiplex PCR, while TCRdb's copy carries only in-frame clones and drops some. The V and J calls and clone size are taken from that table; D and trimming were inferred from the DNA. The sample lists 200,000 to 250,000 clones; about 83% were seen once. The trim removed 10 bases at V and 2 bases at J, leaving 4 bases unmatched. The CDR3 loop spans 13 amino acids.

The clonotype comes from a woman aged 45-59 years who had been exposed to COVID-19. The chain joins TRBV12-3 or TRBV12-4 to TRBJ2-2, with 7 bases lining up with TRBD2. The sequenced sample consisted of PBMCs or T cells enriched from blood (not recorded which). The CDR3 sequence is CAIQRGNTGELFF. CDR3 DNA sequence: TGTGCCATTCAGCGGGGAAACACCGGGGAGCTGTTTTTT.